The following is a TCR beta chain sequence with its context. Its specificity is not known. Sample treatment: oral pan-JAK inhibitor, 5-10 mg twice daily. V lost 1 base to trimming and J lost 4 bases; unmatched junction nucleotides: 3. The length of the CDR3 is 16 residues. The germline CDR1 and CDR2 sequences are SGHNT and YENEEA. The data derive from a study of CD8+ T cells in alopecia areata. Study results and limitations: As there was one nonresponder, how baseline CD8+ expansion relates to response remains uncertain. With tofacitinib ongoing, many expanded lesional clones persisted in both scalp and blood.

cDNA reverse transcribed from extracted RNA served as the sequencing template. This table comes from immunoSEQ multiplex PCR, and its TCRdb copy is limited to in-frame clones, with some not included. The sample shows over 120,000 clones, 45% to 60% of them seen only once. This specimen consisted of CD8+ T cells sorted from blood, obtained at week 4, from a patient treated with tofacitinib. This receptor was identified in a human donor with alopecia areata. The chain combines TRBV11-3 with TRBJ2-2; TRBD2 agrees at 10 bases. The CDR3 DNA is TGTGCCAGCAGCTTAGGAGCGGGGGGGCTCACCGGGGAGCTGTTTTTT. Its protein product is CASSLGAGGLTGELFF.